This TCR beta chain was identified during a study of regulatory T cells in long-lasting Graves disease. Study-level points and caveats: There was favoring of TRBV28, TRBJ1-2 and TRBJ2-5 in persistent disease.

This clonotype has at least ten counts. Its antigen is unidentified. This CDR3 is built from 15 residues. Germline loops: CDR1 LNHNV, CDR2 YYDKDF (reference sequence). V was trimmed by 2 bases and J by 0 bases, leaving 8 bases between them. Construction of the TCR beta libraries employed iRepertoire HTBI primers in conjunction with Arm-PCR of CDR3 regions. How the authors handled the data: About 62 TRBV and about 15 TRBJ segments were identified across samples. TCRdb called the multiplex PCR reads again in MiXCR, with one record for every CDR3 protein. TCRdb assigned the V and J calls; the authors' analysis was not used. The sample consists of around 460,000 distinct CDR3 sequences, less than 25% of them appearing once. Documented time point: persistent/refractory GD, antithyroid drugs over 5 years with positive TRAb. The TCR library was made from RNA extracted from PBMCs. Collection of peripheral blood (about 10 milliliters) was done using EDTA tubes.

The chain couples TRBV15 to TRBJ1-3, with unresolved D. The sequencing used peripheral blood mononuclear cells (PBMCs), collected when the disease was refractory, from a patient treated with antithyroid drugs. This clonotype was sampled from a female donor with Graves disease. As DNA, the CDR3 is TGTGCCACCAGCAGACAGGTTAGCTCTGGAAACACCATATATTTT. This sequence encodes CATSRQVSSGNTIYF.